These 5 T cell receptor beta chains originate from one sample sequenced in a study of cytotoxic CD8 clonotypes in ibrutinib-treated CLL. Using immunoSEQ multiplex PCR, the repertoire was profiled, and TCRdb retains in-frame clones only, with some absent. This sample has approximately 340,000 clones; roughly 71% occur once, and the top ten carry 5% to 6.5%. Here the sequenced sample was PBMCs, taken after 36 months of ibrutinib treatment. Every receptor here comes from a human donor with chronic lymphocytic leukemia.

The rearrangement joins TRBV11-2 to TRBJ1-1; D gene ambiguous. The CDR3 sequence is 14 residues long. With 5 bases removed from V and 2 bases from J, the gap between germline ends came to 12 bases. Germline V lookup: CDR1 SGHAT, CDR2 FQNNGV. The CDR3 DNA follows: TGTGCCAGCAGCCAAAAGTGGGCTAACACTGAAGCTTTCTTT. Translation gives CASSQKWANTEAFF.

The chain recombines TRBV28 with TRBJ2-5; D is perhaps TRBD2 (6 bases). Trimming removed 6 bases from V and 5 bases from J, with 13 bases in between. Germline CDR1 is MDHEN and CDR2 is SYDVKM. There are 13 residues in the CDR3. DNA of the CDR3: TGTGCCAGCAGCCCTGGGGGGTTCGAGACCCAGTACTTC. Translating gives CASSPGGFETQYF.

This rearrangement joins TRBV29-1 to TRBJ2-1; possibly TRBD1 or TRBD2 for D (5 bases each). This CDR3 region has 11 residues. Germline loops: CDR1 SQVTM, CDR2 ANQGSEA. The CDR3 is CAVWAGTKQFF. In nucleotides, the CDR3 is TGCGCCGTGTGGGCCGGGACGAAGCAGTTCTTC.

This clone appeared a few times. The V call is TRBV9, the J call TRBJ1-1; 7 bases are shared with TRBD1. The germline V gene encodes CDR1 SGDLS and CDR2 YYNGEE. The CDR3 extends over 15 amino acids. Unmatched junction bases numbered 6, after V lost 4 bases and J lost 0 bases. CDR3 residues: CASSPQGTVNTEAFF. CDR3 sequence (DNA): TGTGCCAGCAGCCCACAGGGGACAGTGAACACTGAAGCTTTCTTT. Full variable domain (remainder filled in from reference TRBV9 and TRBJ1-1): DSGVTQTPKHLITATGQRVTLRCSPRSGDLSVYWYQQSLDQGLQFLIQYYNGEERAKGNILERFSAQQFPDLHSELNLSSLELGDSALYFCASSPQGTVNTEAFFGQGTRLTVV.

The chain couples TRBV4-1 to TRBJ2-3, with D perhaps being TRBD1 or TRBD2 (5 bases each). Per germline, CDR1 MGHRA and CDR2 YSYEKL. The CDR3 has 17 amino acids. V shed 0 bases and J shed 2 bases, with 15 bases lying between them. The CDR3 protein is CASSQEWGPGTTDTQYF. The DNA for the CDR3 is TGCGCCAGCAGCCAAGAATGGGGCCCGGGAACCACAGATACGCAGTATTTT.